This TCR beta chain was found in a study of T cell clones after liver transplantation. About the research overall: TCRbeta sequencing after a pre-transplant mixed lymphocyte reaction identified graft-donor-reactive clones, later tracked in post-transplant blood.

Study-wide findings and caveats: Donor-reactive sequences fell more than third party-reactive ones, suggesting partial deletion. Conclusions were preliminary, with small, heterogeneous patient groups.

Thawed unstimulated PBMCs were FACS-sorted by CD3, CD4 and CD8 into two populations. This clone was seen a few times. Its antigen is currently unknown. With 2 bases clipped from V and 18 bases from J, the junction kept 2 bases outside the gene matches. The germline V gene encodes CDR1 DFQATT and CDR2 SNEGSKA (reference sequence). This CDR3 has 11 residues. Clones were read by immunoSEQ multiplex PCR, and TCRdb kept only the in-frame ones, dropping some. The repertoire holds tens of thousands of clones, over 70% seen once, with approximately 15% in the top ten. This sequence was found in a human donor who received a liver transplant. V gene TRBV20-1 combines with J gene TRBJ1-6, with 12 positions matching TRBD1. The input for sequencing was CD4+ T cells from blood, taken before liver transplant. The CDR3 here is CSARRDRGHHF. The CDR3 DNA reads TGCAGTGCTAGAAGGGACAGGGGGCACCACTTT.